A single sample gave rise to the 8 T cell receptor beta chains below, sequenced in a study of cytomegalovirus exposure and HLA in healthy donors (dated by TCRdb to 2017 to 2019). Library method: the immunoSEQ multiplex PCR assay. The multiplex PCR relied on a mix of 60 forward primers for TCR Vbeta segments and 13 reverse primers for TCR Jbeta segments. Not all clones reach the TCRdb copy of this immuneACCESS table, which keeps in-frame sequences only. Checked studies attribute under half of the gap to unresolved V genes and leave the rest unexplained. The sample contains about 210,000 clones, about 84% of them found a single time. Together, the top ten hold around an eighth of the sample. Sequencing was performed on PBMCs. Receptors originate from a woman under 40 in good health and CMV-seropositive.

The chain employs TRBV30 and TRBJ2-2; TRBD2 matches at 7 bases. The CDR3 totals 16 residues. The V segment lost 2 bases and the J segment 5 bases; nucleotides outside the gene matches: 11. Germline CDR1 and CDR2: GTSNPN and SVGIG (reference sequence). The CDR3 DNA reads as TGTGCCTGGAGTCCCTGGGGGGGGGAGAAGACCGGGGAGCTGTTTTTT. Protein: CAWSPWGGEKTGELFF. Variable domain in full (rest from reference TRBV30 and TRBJ2-2): SQTIHQWPATLVQPVGSPLSLECTVEGTSNPNLYWYRQAAGRGLQLLFYSVGIGQISSEVPQNLSASRPQDRQFILSSKKLLLSDSGFYLCAWSPWGGEKTGELFFGEGSRLTVL.

This rearrangement joins TRBV5-1 to TRBJ2-3; 8 nucleotides align to TRBD2. CDR1 is SGHRS and CDR2 is YFSETQ in the germline V gene. Germline trimming cut 3 bases from V and 1 base from J; bases unmatched to any gene: 13. The CDR3 has 18 amino acids. The CDR3 sequence: CASSSLLGTRGGTDTQYF. The DNA for the CDR3 is TGCGCCAGCAGCTCACTCTTAGGTACGCGGGGGGGCACAGATACGCAGTATTTT. The full variable domain, completed using reference TRBV5-1 and TRBJ2-3, is KAGVTQTPRYLIKTRGQQVTLSCSPISGHRSVSWYQQTPGQGLQFLFEYFSETQRNKGNFPGRFSGRQFSNSRSEMNVSTLELGDSALYLCASSSLLGTRGGTDTQYFGPGTRLTVL.

The V and J genes are TRBV19 and TRBJ2-1, with D maybe TRBD1 (6 bases). V dropped 3 bases and J dropped 6 bases, with 9 bases sitting between them. The CDR3 consists of 13 residues. Per the germline V gene, CDR1 is LNHDA and CDR2 is SQIVND (reference sequence). In DNA form, the CDR3 reads TGTGCCAGTAGTATGGACAGCGCCAATGAGCAGTTCTTC. As protein: CASSMDSANEQFF.

The rearrangement joins TRBV10-3 to TRBJ1-6, with TRBD1 as a possible D gene (5 bases). The CDR3 sequence is 13 residues long. Trimming left V 6 bases short and J 7 bases short, with 10 bases between. Germline CDR1 ENHRY, CDR2 SYGVKD. The DNA of the CDR3 is TGTGCCATCAGGGACACTGGGAATTCACCCCTCCACTTT. Translating it yields CAIRDTGNSPLHF.

The chain couples TRBV9 to TRBJ1-1; TRBD1 aligns across 8 bases. The CDR3 sequence is 16 residues long. Germline trimming cut 0 bases from V and 1 base from J; bases unmatched to any gene: 5. Germline assignment: CDR1 SGDLS and CDR2 YYNGEE. CDR3 loop: CASSVGQGAANTEAFF. The DNA of the CDR3 is TGTGCCAGCAGCGTAGGGCAGGGGGCAGCGAACACTGAAGCTTTCTTT.

The chain employs TRBV19 and TRBJ1-1; D is perhaps TRBD1 (5 bases). The CDR3 is 15 residues long. CDR1 is LNHDA and CDR2 is SQIVND in the germline V gene (reference sequence). Between the trimmed V and J ends, which lost 5 bases and 2 bases, there was a span of 15 bases. The CDR3 DNA sequence: TGTGCCAGTAGTGAACTCGTAGACAGCAACACTGAAGCTTTCTTT. Its translation is CASSELVDSNTEAFF.

The chain is built from TRBV5-1 and TRBJ1-4, with a possible D match to TRBD1 (6 bases). Trimming left V 3 bases short and J 8 bases short, with 14 bases between. There are 14 residues in the CDR3. Germline loops: CDR1 SGHRS, CDR2 YFSETQ. The CDR3 coding sequence is TGCGCCAGCAGCTGGGGGCAGGGAGACGAAAAACTGTTTTTT. It is translated as CASSWGQGDEKLFF. Filled out from reference TRBV5-1 and TRBJ1-4, the complete variable domain reads KAGVTQTPRYLIKTRGQQVTLSCSPISGHRSVSWYQQTPGQGLQFLFEYFSETQRNKGNFPGRFSGRQFSNSRSEMNVSTLELGDSALYLCASSWGQGDEKLFFGSGTQLSVL.

This clone was detected once. J is TRBJ2-2 and V is TRBV6-6; the D gene is possibly TRBD2 (5 bases). This CDR3 region has 14 residues. Germline V lookup: CDR1 MNHNY, CDR2 SVGAGI (reference sequence). The V and J ends lost 3 bases and 3 bases respectively, with 8 bases between them. In nucleotides, the CDR3 is TGTGCCAGCAGTTATAAGGGAGACACCGGGGAGCTGTTTTTT. The encoded protein is CASSYKGDTGELFF.